The rows below give T cell receptor beta chains drawn from one sample of a study of vaccination and CD4 T cells after COVID-19. In TCRdb, the PCR reads were re-called with MiXCR into one record per CDR3 protein. This table holds approximately 9,800 distinct CDR3 sequences, approximately 31% found once. These TCRs are of unknown antigen specificity. The sequencing input was CD4+ T cells from blood, cultured in vitro. The source is a human donor in good health. Both conserved end residues are part of each CDR3. The D gene is left open where the match is weak. A row's size may be missing; if present it is once, few, many or a size class.

j_call	clone_size	d_call	v_call	cdr3_nt	cdr3_aa
TRBJ2-7	few	TRBD2	TRBV29-1	TGCAGCGCCGGGGGGAGCTCCTACGAGCAGTACTTC	CSAGGSSYEQYF
TRBJ1-1	few	NA	TRBV6-1	TGTGCCAGCAGTGACAACCACGCGGGGAACACTGAAGCTTTCTTT	CASSDNHAGNTEAFF
TRBJ1-2	NA	NA	TRBV18	TGTGCCAGCTCGCCCGAGACAGCAAGCTATGGCTACACCTTC	CASSPETASYGYTF
TRBJ2-1	once	TRBD2	TRBV6-5	TGTGCCAGCAGTTCCGTGACTAGCGGGAGCAATGAGCAGTTCTTC	CASSSVTSGSNEQFF
TRBJ2-6	NA	NA	TRBV4-2	TGTGCCAGCAGCCCCGAGGGAGAGTACTCTGGGGCCAACGTCCTGACTTTC	CASSPEGEYSGANVLTF
TRBJ1-2	NA	TRBD1	TRBV2	TGTGCCAGCAGTCGACAGGGGGAAACCTATGGCTACACCTTC	CASSRQGETYGYTF
TRBJ1-5	NA	NA	TRBV12-3/TRBV12-4	TGTGCCAGCAGTGCAGTACAGGGAGGGCAGCCCCAGCATTTT	CASSAVQGGQPQHF
TRBJ2-7	NA	NA	TRBV19	TGTGCCAGTAGTCCACCGGGCCCCAAGGGCTACGAGCAGTACTTC	CASSPPGPKGYEQYF
TRBJ1-1	few	NA	TRBV10-2	TGCGCCAGCCTCATTCAGAGGGGGAAAAACACTGAAGCTTTCTTT	CASLIQRGKNTEAFF
TRBJ1-2	once	NA	TRBV5-8	TGTGCCAGCAGCTTGCTGGAAGGCTACACCTTC	CASSLLEGYTF
TRBJ2-5	few	NA	TRBV20-1	TGCAGTGGGTTGGGGACCGAGACCCAGTACTTC	CSGLGTETQYF
TRBJ2-2	few	NA	TRBV28	TGTGCCAGCAGTTTAAAAGGAGGGGGACTTCAGAACACCGGGGAGCTGTTTTTT	CASSLKGGGLQNTGELFF
TRBJ2-3	few	TRBD2	TRBV6-4	TGTGCCAGCAGTGCCCGGGAGGGAGGGGCAGATACGCAGTATTTT	CASSAREGGADTQYF
TRBJ1-5	medium-sized	NA	TRBV27	TGTGCCAGCAGTTTTCGGGGCAGCCATAATCAGCCCCAGCATTTT	CASSFRGSHNQPQHF
TRBJ1-3	NA	TRBD1	TRBV7-6	TGTGCCAGCAGCCCGGGAACCGGGACAGGGGCCTCTGGAAACACCATATATTTT	CASSPGTGTGASGNTIYF
TRBJ2-3	NA	NA	TRBV2	TGTGCCAGCAGTGAAGGGGCACAAGATACGCAGTATTTT	CASSEGAQDTQYF
TRBJ1-3	few	NA	TRBV7-9	TGTGCCAGCAGCCTCGGCGGCGGATTGAGATCCTCTGGAAACACCATATATTTT	CASSLGGGLRSSGNTIYF
TRBJ1-3	NA	TRBD1	TRBV29-1	TGCAGCGGGGGACAGGGATATGGAAACACCATATATTTT	CSGGQGYGNTIYF
TRBJ2-5	NA	TRBD2	TRBV11-2	TGTGCCAGCAGCTTAGGACCCGGACTAGCGCAAGAGACCCAGTACTTC	CASSLGPGLAQETQYF
TRBJ2-3	few	NA	TRBV7-2	TGTGCCAGCAAAAAAGGGAGCACAGATACGCAGTATTTT	CASKKGSTDTQYF
TRBJ2-3	NA	TRBD2	TRBV20-1	TGCAGTGCTACCGCCGCGGGGGGACTCCGGGGTACGCAGTATTTT	CSATAAGGLRGTQYF
TRBJ2-2	NA	NA	TRBV24-1	TGTGCCACCAGTTACGGGGCGCCCGGGGAGCTGTTTTTT	CATSYGAPGELFF
TRBJ2-1	NA	TRBD2	TRBV20-1	TGCAGTGCGGGAGGACTAGCGGCTCCGTTTTACAATGAGCAGTTCTTC	CSAGGLAAPFYNEQFF
TRBJ1-1	NA	TRBD1	TRBV14	TGTGCCAGCAGCCTCCAGACAGGGGCTGAAGCTTTCTTT	CASSLQTGAEAFF
TRBJ1-5	NA	NA	TRBV6-1	TGTGCCAGCGACAGATATAGCAATCAGCCCCAGCATTTT	CASDRYSNQPQHF
TRBJ1-2	NA	NA	TRBV7-9	TGTGCCAGCAGCTCTAGCCTCCTTGGACAAATTAACTATGGCTACACCTTC	CASSSSLLGQINYGYTF
TRBJ2-7	NA	TRBD1	TRBV7-9	TGTGCCAGCAGCTTTCAGGGGGTCGGGCGCCACTACGAGCAGTACTTC	CASSFQGVGRHYEQYF
TRBJ1-2	few	NA	TRBV30	TGTGCCTGGAGTCCCGGAGCCTATGGCTACACCTTC	CAWSPGAYGYTF
TRBJ1-5	NA	NA	TRBV18	TGTGCCAGCTCACCGGGGGGCAATCAGCCCCAGCATTTT	CASSPGGNQPQHF
TRBJ1-5	few	NA	TRBV7-2	TGTGCCAGCAGCCCCGACGGGGATAGCAATCAGCCCCAGCATTTT	CASSPDGDSNQPQHF
TRBJ2-7	few	NA	TRBV7-9	TGTGCCAGCAGCATCCAAGGGGACTCCTACGAGCAGTACTTC	CASSIQGDSYEQYF
TRBJ1-5	NA	TRBD1	TRBV9	TGTGCCAGCAGCGTAGTAGGAGACAGGGGTGAGCCCCAGCATTTT	CASSVVGDRGEPQHF
TRBJ2-3	NA	NA	TRBV20-1	TGCAGTGCTTACCTGGGTACGCAGTATTTT	CSAYLGTQYF
TRBJ2-5	NA	TRBD1	TRBV29-1	TGCAGCGTTGCGGGGGACAGGGACGAAGAGACCCAGTACTTC	CSVAGDRDEETQYF
TRBJ1-1	NA	NA	TRBV6-1	TGTGCCAGCAGCAGGACAGAGAACACTGAAGCTTTCTTT	CASSRTENTEAFF
TRBJ1-1	few	NA	TRBV12-3/TRBV12-4	TGTGCCAGCAGCGGCGCCCGGGTGAACACTGAAGCTTTCTTT	CASSGARVNTEAFF
TRBJ1-1	medium-sized	TRBD1	TRBV6-5	TGTGCCAGCAGTTACAGGTCGAGGGGGCCGAACACTGAAGCTTTCTTT	CASSYRSRGPNTEAFF
TRBJ2-1	NA	TRBD1	TRBV2	TGTGCCAGCAGTGGGCACCAGGGGGTCAATGAGCAGTTCTTC	CASSGHQGVNEQFF
TRBJ2-7	few	NA	TRBV6-1	TGTGCCAGCAGGGACCCGGGGGTCTACGAGCAGTACTTC	CASRDPGVYEQYF
TRBJ2-5	NA	TRBD2	TRBV2	TGTGCCAGCAGTTGGACTAGCGGGGGGCGGAAGGAGACCCAGTACTTC	CASSWTSGGRKETQYF
TRBJ2-7	once	TRBD1	TRBV6-1	TGTGCCAGCAAATCCCATAGTGGACAGGGGAACTACAAGCAGTACTTC	CASKSHSGQGNYKQYF
TRBJ1-5	NA	NA	TRBV30	TGTGCCTGTAGCTCCGCTGGCAATCAGCCCCAGCATTTT	CACSSAGNQPQHF